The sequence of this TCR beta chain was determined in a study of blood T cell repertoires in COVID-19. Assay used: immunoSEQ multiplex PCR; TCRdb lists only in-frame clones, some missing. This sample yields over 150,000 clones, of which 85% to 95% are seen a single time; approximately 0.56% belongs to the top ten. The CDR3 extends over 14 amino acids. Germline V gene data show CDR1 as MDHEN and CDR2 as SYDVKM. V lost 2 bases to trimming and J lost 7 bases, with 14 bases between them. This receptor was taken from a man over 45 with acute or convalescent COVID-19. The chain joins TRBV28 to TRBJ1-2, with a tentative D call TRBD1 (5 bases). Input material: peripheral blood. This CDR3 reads CASSLRTIFIGYTF. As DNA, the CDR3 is TGTGCCAGCAGTTTAAGGACAATCTTTATTGGCTACACCTTC.